This TCR beta chain originates from a study of lymphopenia after photon versus proton radiotherapy. Overall study results and limits: Under photons, naive T cells and diversity fell while effector/memory populations rose. After lymphocyte nadir, photon-treated repertoires showed oligoclonal expansion, especially CD8+ Temra. Larger post-nadir TCR diversity loss correlated inversely with survival in deceased patients. Authors raise, but do not show, better survival with proton therapy.

The table came from immunoSEQ multiplex PCR; TCRdb's copy has only in-frame clones and leaves some out. This sample has 25,000 to 30,000 clones, with approximately 85% found just once. A word on this clone: What it recognizes is unknown.

Germline CDR1 is SGHVS and CDR2 is FNYEAQ. The trim removed 5 bases at V and 3 bases at J, leaving 5 bases unmatched. The length of the CDR3 is 16 residues. The V call is TRBV7-6, the J call TRBJ2-2, with 11 nucleotides matching TRBD1. Specimen: peripheral blood, collected from a patient treated with photon-based radiotherapy. This receptor was taken from a man in his fifties with gastric cancer. Here the CDR3 reads CASSQRTGGDTGELFF. The DNA for the CDR3 is TGTGCCAGCAGCCAGAGGACAGGGGGCGACACCGGGGAGCTGTTTTTT.